This section outlines one T cell receptor beta chain sequence together with its context. This specimen comes from a study of T-cell reconstitution after alpha-beta-depleted transplantation in children. Unique molecular identifiers were incorporated into the prepared TCRbeta library. TCRdb used MiXCR to reprocess the PCR reads, holding one entry per CDR3 protein. The repertoire holds about 610,000 distinct CDR3 sequences, with about 10% as singletons. Germline lookup yields CDR1 SGDLS and CDR2 YYNGEE. V was cut by 3 bases and J by 0 bases, with 6 bases left in between. The CDR3 spans 14 residues. This clonotype was obtained from a human donor who donated a stem cell graft to a child with acute myeloid leukemia. The rearrangement uses TRBV9 and TRBJ1-4, with D unresolved. This sample comprised PBMCs from the stem cell graft donor, obtained from the stem cell graft. In DNA form, the CDR3 reads TGTGCCAGCAGCGCCCGTGCAACTAATGAAAAACTGTTTTTT. Encoded protein: CASSARATNEKLFF.